This T cell receptor (beta chain) was recovered during a study of T cell responses to AZD1222 COVID-19 vaccine. Overall study findings and caveats: Only 5 or 6 people who got AZD1222 tested seropositive at baseline.

Regarding this clone: Its target is not known.

The study pooled second doses at about 4 or about 12 weeks. Assay: immunoSEQ multiplex PCR; the TCRdb copy retains only in-frame clones and omits some. The sample has fewer than 100,000 clones; 70% to 85% are singletons. V gave up 1 base and J gave up 5 bases, with 19 bases separating them. The CDR3 contains 17 residues. Germline V gene sequence: CDR1 LGHDT, CDR2 YNNKEL (reference sequence). V is TRBV3-1 (or the pseudogene TRBV3-2) and J is TRBJ2-3, with no clear D. The material sequenced was peripheral blood, taken 28 days after the second AZD1222 dose. The sequence was collected from an adult who received the AZD1222 COVID-19 vaccine. Here the CDR3 DNA reads TGTGCCAGCAGCCAAGCCTCCGGGCCAAATTGGGGAGATACGCAGTATTTT. Amino acids: CASSQASGPNWGDTQYF.